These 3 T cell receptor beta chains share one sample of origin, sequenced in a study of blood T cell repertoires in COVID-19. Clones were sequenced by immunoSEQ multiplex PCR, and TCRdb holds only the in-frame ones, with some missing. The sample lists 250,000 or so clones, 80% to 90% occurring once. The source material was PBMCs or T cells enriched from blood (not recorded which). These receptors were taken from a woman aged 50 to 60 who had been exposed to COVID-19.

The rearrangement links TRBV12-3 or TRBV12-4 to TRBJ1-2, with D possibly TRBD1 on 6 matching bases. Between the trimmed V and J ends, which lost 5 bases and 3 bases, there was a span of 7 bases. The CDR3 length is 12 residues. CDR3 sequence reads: CASSPGDYGYTF. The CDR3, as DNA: TGTGCCAGCAGTCCAGGGGACTATGGCTACACCTTC.

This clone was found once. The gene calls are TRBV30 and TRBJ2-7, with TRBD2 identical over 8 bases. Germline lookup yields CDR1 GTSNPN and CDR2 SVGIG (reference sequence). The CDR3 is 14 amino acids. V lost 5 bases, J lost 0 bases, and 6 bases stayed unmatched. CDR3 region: CAWGTGGSSYEQYF. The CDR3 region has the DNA TGTGCCTGGGGAACGGGGGGGAGCTCCTACGAGCAGTACTTC.

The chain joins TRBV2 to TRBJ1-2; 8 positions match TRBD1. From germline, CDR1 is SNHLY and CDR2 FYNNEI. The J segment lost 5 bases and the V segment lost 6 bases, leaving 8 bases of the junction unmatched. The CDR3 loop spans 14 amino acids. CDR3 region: CASRRPGQAYGYTF. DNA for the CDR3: TGTGCCAGCAGACGGCCGGGACAGGCTTATGGCTACACCTTC. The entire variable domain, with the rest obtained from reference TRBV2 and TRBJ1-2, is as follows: EPEVTQTPSHQVTQMGQEVILRCVPISNHLYFYWYRQILGQKVEFLVSFYNNEISEKSEIFDDQFSVERPDGSNFTLKIRSTKLEDSAMYFCASRRPGQAYGYTFGSGTRLTVV.